This T cell receptor (beta chain) is drawn from a study of shared clonotypes between healthy human individuals. Study-wide points: For naive CD4 cells, around 5.1% of clonotypes were shared across four donors.

Evenly divided among several immunoSEQ plates was the genomic DNA of each subset. Only in-frame clones appear in the TCRdb table, and some are missing; sequencing was by immunoSEQ multiplex PCR. The profile covers over a million clones, with roughly 96% appearing a single time and roughly 1.2% taken by the ten largest. Partitioning of CD4+ cells yielded a CD45RA+ naive subset and a CD45RA-negative memory subset. Comments on this clone: Its target is unknown.

The material sequenced was naive CD4+ T cells sorted from blood. This sample's subset: CD45RA+ positively selected. The origin of this receptor is a man aged 25 to 45 in good health.

CDR3 in DNA: TGCGCCAGCAGCTTGAGGGGGGCGCCTCACGAGCAGTACTTC. This translates into CASSLRGAPHEQYF. V usage is TRBV5-1 and J usage is TRBJ2-7; TRBD1 or TRBD2 may be the D gene (6 bases each). Trimming pared 1 base from V and 5 bases from J, leaving 13 bases between. The CDR3 runs 14 residues. Germline V gene lookup returns CDR1 SGHRS and CDR2 YFSETQ.